These 25 T cell receptor beta chains came from one sample sequenced in a study of blood T cell repertoires in COVID-19. Sequenced by immunoSEQ multiplex PCR; TCRdb stores in-frame clones only, minus some. The sample contains 280,000 or so clones, around 87% of which appear only once. The sample consisted of peripheral blood. These TCRs come from a woman in her 30s who had recovered from COVID-19.

The CDR3 loop is CASSIRDRGGYTF. The CDR3 DNA follows: TGTGCCAGTAGTATCCGGGACAGGGGTGGCTACACCTTC. This chain joins TRBV19 and TRBJ1-2; 10 bases match TRBD1. Unmatched junction bases numbered 2, after V lost 3 bases and J lost 7 bases. The CDR3 length is 13 residues. Germline assignment: CDR1 LNHDA and CDR2 SQIVND (reference sequence).

As regards this clone: The junction does not match germline at one end; this may be a read error. This CDR3 is CASSFGQGLSQANEKLFF. The CDR3 DNA is TGTGCTAGCAGCTTCGGACAGGGACTCTCCCAAGCTAATGAAAAACTGTTTTTT. The chain joins TRBV7-7 to TRBJ1-4, with 8 bases identical to TRBD1. CDR1 is SSHAT and CDR2 is FNYEAQ in the germline V gene (reference sequence). The CDR3 loop spans 18 amino acids.

This chain links TRBV10-2 with TRBJ2-3, with D possibly matching TRBD2 (6 bases). Germline lookup yields CDR1 WSHSY and CDR2 SAAADI. V was trimmed by 3 bases and J by 1 base, leaving 8 bases between them. CDR3 size: 14 residues. The CDR3 sequence: CASSDSSGTDTQYF. In DNA, the CDR3 is TGCGCCAGCAGTGATTCTAGCGGCACAGATACGCAGTATTTT.

This clone was seen a few times. The chain carries TRBV7-9 and TRBJ2-2; D might be TRBD1 (6 bases). Trimming took 8 bases from V and 7 from J, leaving 11 bases between them. This CDR3 comprises 12 residues. The V gene's germline CDR1 is SEHNR and CDR2 FQNEAQ (reference sequence). The CDR3 DNA sequence: TGTGCCAGCGCAGGGGTCGGCGGGGAGCTGTTTTTT. Translation: CASAGVGGELFF.

The gene calls are TRBV2 and TRBJ2-7; perhaps TRBD1 as D (5 bases). The V and J ends lost 7 bases and 3 bases respectively, with 13 bases between them. Germline V lookup: CDR1 SNHLY, CDR2 FYNNEI. The CDR3 extends over 13 amino acids. CDR3 sequence reads: CASTDTVNYEQYF. The CDR3 region has the DNA TGTGCCAGCACGGACACCGTTAACTACGAGCAGTACTTC.

V and J are TRBV19 and TRBJ1-2; 9 nucleotides line up with TRBD1. Germline trimming cut 5 bases from V and 3 bases from J; bases unmatched to any gene: 13. CDR3 length: 17 amino acids. Germline CDR1 and CDR2: LNHDA and SQIVND (reference sequence). The CDR3 loop is CASSSPGQGIEDYGYTF. The CDR3 DNA follows: TGTGCCAGTAGTTCACCGGGACAGGGTATCGAGGACTATGGCTACACCTTC.

The chain employs TRBV6-6 and TRBJ1-6, with TRBD1 as a possible D gene (5 bases). The germline V and J ends were trimmed by 0 bases and 4 bases, with 7 bases remaining between them. Per germline, CDR1 MNHNY and CDR2 SVGAGI (reference sequence). The CDR3 is 15 residues long. CDR3 nucleotides: TGTGCCAGCAGTTACTCCCAGGGTTATAATTCACCCCTCCACTTT. Amino acids: CASSYSQGYNSPLHF.

The CDR3 region has the DNA TGTGCCTGGAGTGTACAGGGAAATGAACTGTTTTTT. Translation: CAWSVQGNELFF. The chain carries TRBV30 and TRBJ1-4; D is possibly TRBD1 (6 bases). V lost 0 bases and J 12 bases, leaving 11 bases between the germline ends. In germline, CDR1 is GTSNPN, CDR2 SVGIG (reference sequence). The CDR3 totals 12 residues.

The chain recombines TRBV6-5 with TRBJ2-3; tentative D call: TRBD1 (6 bases). Germline CDR1 and CDR2: MNHEY and SVGAGI. V was clipped by 9 bases and J by 1 base, with 11 bases between them. The CDR3 sequence is 13 residues long. CDR3 region: CASSRQGTDTQYF. CDR3 bases: TGTGCCAGTTCCAGACAGGGCACAGATACGCAGTATTTT.

The rearrangement joins TRBV2 to TRBJ1-2, with 7 bases matching TRBD1. The germline V gene has CDR1 SNHLY and CDR2 FYNNEI. The CDR3 loop spans 15 amino acids. V shed 4 bases and J 8 bases; nucleotides not matched to a gene: 13. The CDR3 protein is CASSAETGIFYGYTF. The CDR3, as DNA: TGTGCCAGCAGTGCGGAGACAGGGATCTTTTACGGCTACACCTTC.

DNA for the CDR3: TGTGCCAGCAGCTTCGTGACAGGGAATGAGCAGTTCTTC. Translation gives CASSFVTGNEQFF. The chain has TRBV5-4 and TRBJ2-1, with 7 nucleotides matching TRBD1. After removal of 2 bases from V and 7 bases from J, the junction contained 3 bases not matched to a gene. The CDR3 has 13 amino acids. The germline CDR1 and CDR2 sequences are SGHNT and YYREEE (reference sequence).

This clone was seen only a few times. The chain uses TRBV4-1 and TRBJ2-4; 7 nucleotides match TRBD2. The CDR3 covers 18 residues. Germline values: CDR1 MGHRA, CDR2 YSYEKL. V shed 1 base and J 1 base; nucleotides not matched to a gene: 10. As DNA, the CDR3 is TGCGCCAGCAGCCAAGGCCTTCAGCGGGGTGTCGCCAAAAACATTCAGTACTTC. The encoded protein is CASSQGLQRGVAKNIQYF.

The rearrangement uses TRBV30 and TRBJ1-1, with 10 bases aligning to TRBD1. The CDR3 consists of 13 residues. The trim removed 6 bases at V and 6 bases at J, leaving 7 bases unmatched. CDR1 GTSNPN and CDR2 SVGIG come from the germline V gene (reference sequence). In DNA form, the CDR3 reads TGTGCCTGCCAGGACAGGGGGTTCGCTGAAGCTTTCTTT. This translates into CACQDRGFAEAFF.

The rearrangement uses TRBV28 and TRBJ2-7; D might be TRBD1 (6 bases). The germline gives CDR1 MDHEN, CDR2 SYDVKM. V was clipped by 4 bases and J by 2 bases, with 6 bases between them. The CDR3 contains 12 residues. The CDR3 DNA sequence: TGTGCCAGCAGTTCAGGGGCCTACGAGCAGTACTTC. Amino acids: CASSSGAYEQYF.

This chain joins TRBV28 and TRBJ2-1; 10 nucleotides line up with TRBD2. With V trimmed by 5 bases and J by 10 bases, 11 bases remained unmatched. The CDR3 length is 15 residues. Germline CDR1 reads MDHEN; CDR2 reads SYDVKM. CDR3 sequence reads: CASSILAGLRGEQFF. CDR3 in DNA: TGTGCCAGCAGTATACTAGCGGGGTTGAGAGGGGAGCAGTTCTTC.

The chain employs TRBV3-1 (or the pseudogene TRBV3-2) and TRBJ2-7; 7 positions match TRBD1. V lost 2 bases, J lost 2 bases, and 6 bases stayed unmatched. Looked up from germline, CDR1 is LGHDT and CDR2 is YNNKEL (reference sequence). The CDR3 spans 15 residues. The CDR3 spells CASSQQDRSTYEQYF. The CDR3 DNA sequence: TGTGCCAGCAGCCAACAGGACAGGTCGACCTACGAGCAGTACTTC.

The chain recombines TRBV6-5 with TRBJ2-1; D gene unclear. V shed 2 bases and J shed 9 bases, with 11 bases lying between them. The length of the CDR3 is 13 residues. CDR1 MNHEY and CDR2 SVGAGI come from the germline V gene. The CDR3 loop reads CASSYDLRSEQFF. The CDR3 coding sequence is TGTGCCAGCAGTTACGATTTGAGAAGTGAGCAGTTCTTC.

V gene TRBV19 combines with J gene TRBJ2-7, with 10 bases aligning to TRBD2. This CDR3 has 16 amino acids. The V segment lost 5 bases and the J segment 0 bases; nucleotides outside the gene matches: 7. Germline CDR1 reads LNHDA; CDR2 reads SQIVND (reference sequence). The CDR3 here is CASSSLAGGFSYEQYF. The CDR3 DNA is TGTGCCAGTAGTTCATTAGCGGGAGGCTTCTCCTACGAGCAGTACTTC.

The rearrangement joins TRBV5-4 to TRBJ1-1; D not resolved. CDR3 size: 14 residues. Germline V lookup: CDR1 SGHNT, CDR2 YYREEE (reference sequence). V was clipped by 0 bases and J by 4 bases, with 10 bases between them. CDR3: CASSLVQAATEAFF. The CDR3 DNA reads TGTGCCAGCAGCTTGGTTCAGGCCGCCACTGAAGCTTTCTTT.

The chain is built from TRBV7-9 and TRBJ2-1, with a tentative D call TRBD1 (6 bases). Trimming removed 2 bases at V and 5 bases at J, with 10 bases between. CDR1 is SEHNR and CDR2 is FQNEAQ in the germline V gene (reference sequence). The CDR3 has 14 residues. The CDR3 DNA follows: TGTGCCAGCAGCTTACAGGGGTTTGACAATGAGCAGTTCTTC. Protein sequence: CASSLQGFDNEQFF.

This clone was counted between two and nine times. CDR3 region: CASSNWTGGTHEQYF. For the CDR3, the DNA is TGTGCCAGTAGTAATTGGACAGGGGGTACCCACGAGCAGTACTTC. This sequence joins TRBV19 and TRBJ2-7, with 10 bases fitting TRBD1. V lost 4 bases, J lost 5 bases, and 8 bases stayed unmatched. The CDR3 runs to 15 residues. Per the germline V gene, CDR1 is LNHDA and CDR2 is SQIVND (reference sequence).

This sequence joins TRBV25-1 and TRBJ1-4; weak D call: TRBD1 (5 bases). Germline assignment: CDR1 MGHDK and CDR2 SYGVNS. CDR3 length: 15 amino acids. V lost 7 bases, J lost 0 bases, and 12 bases lay in between. The CDR3 spells CASTGGASTNEKLFF. CDR3 nucleotide sequence: TGTGCCAGCACGGGTGGGGCCTCAACTAATGAAAAACTGTTTTTT.

The CDR3 reads CASRAGHPETQYF. The DNA for the CDR3 is TGTGCCAGCAGGGCCGGACACCCGGAGACCCAGTACTTC. The V call is TRBV12-3 or TRBV12-4, the J call TRBJ2-5; possible D gene TRBD1, 5 bases. The CDR3 extends over 13 amino acids. V lost 6 bases, J lost 5 bases, and 13 bases lay in between.

This clone is a singleton in its sample. The chain carries TRBV7-9 and TRBJ1-4, with D maybe TRBD1 (5 bases). Germline loops: CDR1 SEHNR, CDR2 FQNEAQ (reference sequence). This CDR3 has 13 amino acids. Trimming removed 4 bases from V and 7 bases from J, with 10 bases in between. CDR3 in DNA: TGTGCCAGCAGCTCGGGGGGGTCTGAAAAACTGTTTTTT. Protein: CASSSGGSEKLFF.

The V and J genes are TRBV6-6 and TRBJ2-4; 10 bases fit TRBD1. This CDR3 spans 13 amino acids. Trimming took 7 bases from V and 6 from J; bases not matched to a gene: 3. Germline V gene lookup returns CDR1 MNHNY and CDR2 SVGAGI (reference sequence). For the CDR3, the DNA is TGTGCCAGCACCCGGGACAGGGGAAACATTCAGTACTTC. Its translation: CASTRDRGNIQYF.